This T cell receptor (beta chain) appears in the sequencing data of a study of T-cell reconstitution after alpha-beta-depleted transplantation in children. As concerns this clonotype: One junction end disagrees with the germline gene, perhaps due to a read error.

CDR1 and CDR2 (germline): MNHEY, SVGAGI. This CDR3 has 14 residues. For TCRbeta, the library was prepared with unique molecular identifiers. TCRdb re-derived calls from the PCR reads in MiXCR, one entry per CDR3 protein. The sample has approximately 240,000 distinct CDR3 sequences, roughly a tenth seen once. The sequencing used PBMCs from the stem cell graft donor, collected from the stem cell graft. The TCR sequence derives from a human donor who donated a stem cell graft to a child with SCID. J is TRBJ1-1 and V is TRBV6-5; 11 nucleotides line up with TRBD1. The CDR3 loop reads CAGTWDRGNTVAFF. The CDR3 bases are TGTGCCGGCACTTGGGACAGGGGGAATACTGTAGCTTTCTTT.